Presented here are 22 T cell receptor beta chains from one specimen sequenced in a study of early T cells in non-severe SARS-CoV-2 infection. TCRdb fed the 5' RACE reads into MiXCR, producing one record per CDR3 protein. This table holds 80,000 to 95,000 distinct CDR3 sequences, roughly 17% found once. Material: whole blood, obtained at baseline. Receptors were obtained from an adult who was a healthcare worker with PCR-confirmed SARS-CoV-2 infection or an uninfected control (not recorded which).

V and J are TRBV15 and TRBJ2-3; possible D gene TRBD2, 6 bases. Per the germline V gene, CDR1 is LNHNV and CDR2 is YYDKDF (reference sequence). Trimming cost V 3 bases and J 8 bases, with 15 bases left between them. There are 14 residues in the CDR3. This CDR3 is CATSRQGLPATQYF. DNA for the CDR3: TGTGCCACCAGCAGGCAGGGACTCCCGGCTACGCAGTATTTT.

The J gene is TRBJ2-1, the V gene TRBV7-9; 7 nucleotides match TRBD1. The V and J ends lost 6 bases and 7 bases, in that order; junction bases with no gene match: 21. This CDR3 contains 18 residues. Germline assignment: CDR1 SEHNR and CDR2 FQNEAQ (reference sequence). The CDR3 DNA reads TGTGCCAGCAGACCGAAAATCCGGGACAGTCCTTTCGGGAATGAGCAGTTCTTC. Amino acids: CASRPKIRDSPFGNEQFF.

The chain combines TRBV19 with TRBJ2-2, with 7 bases matching TRBD1. This CDR3 has 15 amino acids. CDR1 and CDR2 from the germline V gene are LNHDA and SQIVND (reference sequence). With 7 bases clipped from V and 0 bases from J, the junction kept 5 bases outside the gene matches. CDR3 in DNA: TGTGCCAGTATCGCGGACAGGCCGAACACCGGGGAGCTGTTTTTT. The encoded protein is CASIADRPNTGELFF.

This clonotype occurred many times. The chain joins TRBV6-4 to TRBJ2-2; 7 bases agree with TRBD2. The V and J ends lost 5 bases and 1 base, in that order; junction bases with no gene match: 7. From germline, CDR1 is MRHNA and CDR2 SNTAGT. The CDR3 spans 16 residues. CDR3 sequence reads: CASSPAGERNTGELFF. The CDR3 DNA follows: TGTGCCAGCAGTCCTGCGGGAGAGAGGAACACCGGGGAGCTGTTTTTT.

This clonotype was observed a handful of times. The chain carries TRBV11-3 and TRBJ2-7; D might be TRBD1 (6 bases). V shed 5 bases and J shed 4 bases, with 15 bases lying between them. The CDR3 runs to 14 residues. Germline loops: CDR1 SGHNT, CDR2 YENEEA. CDR3 nucleotides: TGTGCCAGCAGCGGGGGCGAGCACCCGTACGAGCAGTACTTC. Translated: CASSGGEHPYEQYF.

This clonotype was seen at least ten times. The V call is TRBV6-6, the J call TRBJ1-4; 9 positions match TRBD1. Trimming removed 7 bases from V and 5 bases from J; junction bases left unmatched: 8. This CDR3 is built from 15 residues. Germline assignment: CDR1 MNHNY and CDR2 SVGAGI (reference sequence). The CDR3 DNA sequence: TGTGCCAGCACTTCCCTGGGACAGGGAAATGAAAAACTGTTTTTT. It translates to CASTSLGQGNEKLFF.

In this sample, this clonotype turned up a few times. The chain employs TRBV20-1 and TRBJ2-4; either TRBD1 or TRBD2 may supply D (5 bases each). Per germline, CDR1 DFQATT and CDR2 SNEGSKA (reference sequence). CDR3 size: 16 residues. The germline V and J ends were trimmed by 1 base and 1 base, with 14 bases remaining between them. The chain's CDR3 is CSARVKGGTAKNIQYF. The CDR3, as DNA: TGCAGTGCTAGAGTCAAAGGTGGGACGGCCAAAAACATTCAGTACTTC.

This clonotype occurred a few times. V and J are TRBV7-9 and TRBJ2-1; D remains unclear. CDR1 is SEHNR, CDR2 FQNEAQ, per germline (reference sequence). CDR3 length: 14 amino acids. V lost 3 bases and J lost 7, with 13 bases in between. The CDR3 protein is CASSFGPDGNEQFF. The DNA for the CDR3 is TGTGCCAGCAGCTTCGGACCGGATGGTAATGAGCAGTTCTTC.

This clonotype showed up many times. The V call is TRBV27, the J call TRBJ2-7; D is ambiguous. CDR1 and CDR2 (germline): MNHEY, SMNVEV (reference sequence). This CDR3 has 15 residues. The V end lost 0 bases, the J end lost 6 bases, and 15 bases lay between the germline ends. This CDR3 is CASSLSADGRAEQYF. In DNA, the CDR3 is TGTGCCAGCAGTTTATCCGCGGACGGACGTGCCGAGCAGTACTTC.

CDR3 sequence (DNA): TGTGCCAGCAGCCATCAAGAGACCCAGTACTTC. Its protein product is CASSHQETQYF. The J gene is TRBJ2-5, the V gene TRBV11-1; D not resolved. The CDR3 is made up of 11 amino acids. V gave up 5 bases and J gave up 2 bases, with 3 bases separating them. CDR1 and CDR2 from the germline V gene are SGHAT and FQDESV (reference sequence).

The chain combines TRBV4-2 with TRBJ2-1; 13 positions match TRBD2. The germline CDR1 and CDR2 sequences are LGHNA and YNFKEQ. J lost 15 bases, V lost 0 bases, and 5 bases had no gene match. The CDR3 is made up of 14 amino acids. CDR3 region: CASSQEGLAGRPFF. CDR3 coding DNA: TGTGCCAGCAGCCAAGAGGGACTAGCGGGAAGGCCGTTCTTC.

This clonotype was seen more than once but under ten times. This chain joins TRBV6-1 and TRBJ2-1, with 9 bases that match TRBD2. CDR1 is MNHNS, CDR2 SASEGT, per germline. The trim removed 4 bases at V and 5 bases at J, leaving 3 bases unmatched. CDR3 length: 14 residues. For the CDR3, the DNA is TGTGCCAGCAGTGTCCTAGCGGGAAACAATGAGCAGTTCTTC. It codes for CASSVLAGNNEQFF.

The CDR3 loop is CASRHSGSPYEQYF. The CDR3 nucleotides are TGTGCCAGCAGACATAGCGGGAGCCCCTACGAGCAGTACTTC. The chain has TRBV3-1 and TRBJ2-7, with 9 bases that match TRBD2. V was clipped by 6 bases and J by 2 bases; unmatched bases: 5. The CDR3 totals 14 residues. Germline V lookup: CDR1 LGHDT, CDR2 YNNKEL (reference sequence).

The chain joins TRBV7-9 to TRBJ2-7, with D hard to call. This CDR3 has 17 amino acids. CDR1 and CDR2 from the germline V gene are SEHNR and FQNEAQ (reference sequence). V lost 5 bases to trimming and J lost 3 bases, with 23 bases between them. In nucleotides, the CDR3 is TGTGCCAGCAGCCCAGCAAAACGCCTCCTCCCGGTCTACGAGCAGTACTTC. It encodes CASSPAKRLLPVYEQYF.

This sequence joins TRBV19 and TRBJ2-2; 7 bases fit TRBD2. V was clipped by 6 bases and J by 6 bases; unmatched bases: 10. The CDR3 is 15 amino acids. CDR1 LNHDA and CDR2 SQIVND come from the germline V gene (reference sequence). CDR3 amino acids: CASSRREISSGELFF. The CDR3 DNA follows: TGTGCCAGTAGCCGGCGGGAGATTTCTTCCGGGGAGCTGTTTTTT.

This chain joins TRBV12-3 or TRBV12-4 and TRBJ1-4; possible D gene TRBD1, 6 bases. Trimming took off 4 bases at V and 10 bases at J, with 13 bases between the two ends. This CDR3 contains 13 residues. CDR3: CASSSGHARKLFF. For the CDR3, the DNA is TGTGCCAGCAGTTCGGGACATGCAAGAAAACTGTTTTTT.

The chain combines TRBV20-1 with TRBJ1-2; maybe TRBD1 (6 bases). Germline values: CDR1 DFQATT, CDR2 SNEGSKA (reference sequence). V was clipped by 5 bases and J by 2 bases, with 9 bases between them. CDR3 length: 12 amino acids. The CDR3 is CSARDTNYGYTF. In DNA form, the CDR3 reads TGCAGTGCTCGGGACACCAACTATGGCTACACCTTC.

This clonotype has more than one count but fewer than ten. The chain employs TRBV20-1 and TRBJ2-1; 9 bases match TRBD1. Germline CDR1 DFQATT, CDR2 SNEGSKA (reference sequence). J lost 7 bases, V lost 6 bases, and 4 bases had no gene match. The CDR3 is 12 amino acids. CDR3 in DNA: TGCAGTGCCACGGACAGGGGAAATGAGCAGTTCTTC. Residues: CSATDRGNEQFF.

This clonotype was counted many times. The genes are TRBV18 and TRBJ2-3; D not certain. Germline loops: CDR1 KGHSH, CDR2 LQKENI. CDR3 length equals 11 residues. Trimming removed 4 bases from V and 4 bases from J, with 3 bases in between. The CDR3 DNA follows: TGTGCCAGCTCACGCTCAGATACGCAGTATTTT. Translated, it gives CASSRSDTQYF. The full variable domain, in which reference TRBV18 and TRBJ2-3 provide the parts outside the CDR3, is NAGVMQNPRHLVRRRGQEARLRCSPMKGHSHVYWYRQLPEEGLKFMVYLQKENIIDESGMPKERFSAEFPKEGPSILRIQQVVRGDSAAYFCASSRSDTQYFGPGTRLTVL.

The V gene is TRBV7-9, the J gene TRBJ1-1, with TRBD1 identical over 8 bases. The ends lost 3 bases at V and 8 bases at J; junction bases unmatched: 11. The length of the CDR3 is 15 residues. Germline CDR1 and CDR2: SEHNR and FQNEAQ (reference sequence). CDR3 amino acids: CASSLSDRGFLEAFF. CDR3 sequence (DNA): TGTGCCAGCAGCTTGTCTGACAGGGGTTTTTTGGAAGCTTTCTTT.

The chain combines TRBV19 with TRBJ2-1; 8 bases agree with TRBD2. J lost 8 bases, V lost 1 base, and 4 bases had no gene match. The CDR3 totals 14 residues. Germline assignment: CDR1 LNHDA and CDR2 SQIVND (reference sequence). CDR3 sequence reads: CASSIAGLADEQFF. In DNA, the CDR3 is TGTGCCAGTAGTATAGCCGGACTAGCCGATGAGCAGTTCTTC.

V and J are TRBV20-1 and TRBJ2-7; tentatively, D is TRBD1 (5 bases). Deletions cut 3 bases from V and 3 bases from J, with 15 bases between. CDR3 length equals 14 residues. The V gene's germline CDR1 is DFQATT and CDR2 SNEGSKA (reference sequence). DNA of the CDR3: TGCAGTGCTAGTCAGGGAACCGCCTACTACGAGCAGTACTTC. Protein: CSASQGTAYYEQYF.